These 22 T cell receptor beta chains were all obtained from the same sample, sequenced in a study of cytomegalovirus exposure and HLA in healthy donors (dated by TCRdb to about 2017). The library was obtained by the immunoSEQ multiplex PCR assay. The multiplex PCR relied on a mix of 60 forward primers for TCR Vbeta segments and 13 reverse primers for TCR Jbeta segments. Here the immuneACCESS table is served through TCRdb, limited to in-frame sequences with V and J called. Missing clones are a known gap in these copies; in checked studies unresolved V genes cover under half, and the rest lacks a known reason. The sample table lists roughly 120,000 clones, over 60% of them with a count of one. Of the sample, roughly 2.9% is held by the ten largest clones. Material for sequencing was PBMCs. Receptor source: a woman aged 55 to 70 in good health and CMV-seropositive.

This chain connects TRBV2 to TRBJ1-1; D unclear. There are 14 residues in the CDR3. Trimming removed 4 bases at V and 6 bases at J, with 15 bases between. CDR1 and CDR2 (germline): SNHLY, FYNNEI. CDR3 nucleotides: TGTGCCAGCAGTGTGACGGGCAGGAGGGCTGAAGCTTTCTTT. As protein: CASSVTGRRAEAFF.

The chain carries TRBV11-2 and TRBJ2-5, with 7 bases that match TRBD2. In germline, CDR1 is SGHAT, CDR2 FQNNGV. The length of the CDR3 is 12 residues. V lost 5 bases and J lost 10; bases outside the gene matches: 7. DNA of the CDR3: TGTGCCAGCAGCCCCCAGAGCGGGGTCCAGTACTTC. Encoded protein: CASSPQSGVQYF.

This chain connects TRBV7-2 to TRBJ2-5; TRBD2 aligns across 15 bases. The germline V gene encodes CDR1 SGHTA and CDR2 FQGNSA. V lost 2 bases and J lost 4; bases outside the gene matches: 2. This CDR3 has 16 residues. The CDR3 region has the DNA TGTGCCAGCAGCTTATGGACTAGCGGGAGGGCAGAGACCCAGTACTTC. This sequence encodes CASSLWTSGRAETQYF.

This sequence joins TRBV7-2 and TRBJ2-1; D gene uncertain. The CDR3 is 12 amino acids. V shed 10 bases and J shed 8 bases, with 15 bases lying between them. Germline V gives CDR1 SGHTA, CDR2 FQGNSA. The CDR3: CAIRVGLDEQFF. CDR3 coding DNA: TGTGCCATCCGAGTGGGCCTTGATGAGCAGTTCTTC.

This chain uses TRBV9 with TRBJ2-7; D possibly corresponds to TRBD2 (6 bases). The CDR3 totals 12 residues. V lost 5 bases to trimming and J lost 3 bases, with 9 bases between them. The germline gives CDR1 SGDLS, CDR2 YYNGEE. The CDR3, as DNA: TGTGCCAGCAGTCTGGGGGGCTACGAGCAGTACTTC. Translated, it gives CASSLGGYEQYF.

This clone is a singleton in its sample. The same CDR3 also results from other DNA sequences found in this sample. The gene calls are TRBV5-1 and TRBJ2-1; D is possibly TRBD2 (5 bases). There are 15 residues in the CDR3. The germline V gene encodes CDR1 SGHRS and CDR2 YFSETQ. Between the trimmed V and J ends, which lost 0 bases and 1 base, there was a span of 8 bases. Written as DNA, the CDR3 is TGCGCCAGCAGCTTGGGTGGGAGTTCCTACAATGAGCAGTTCTTC. Encoded protein: CASSLGGSSYNEQFF.

This rearrangement joins TRBV5-5 to TRBJ2-3; TRBD1 is a possible D gene (6 bases). This CDR3 spans 15 amino acids. Germline assignment: CDR1 SGHKS and CDR2 YYEKEE (reference sequence). Trimming left V 0 bases short and J 3 bases short, with 11 bases between. CDR3 nucleotide sequence: TGTGCCAGCAGCTTGGGGGGGCTTGAAACAGATACGCAGTATTTT. Its protein product is CASSLGGLETDTQYF.

The chain joins TRBV28 to TRBJ2-7; 11 nucleotides agree with TRBD2. The trim removed 6 bases at V and 3 bases at J, leaving 7 bases unmatched. The CDR3 spans 15 residues. CDR1 and CDR2 (germline): MDHEN, SYDVKM. The CDR3 sequence is CASSYLAGGIYEQYF. The CDR3 nucleotides are TGTGCCAGCAGCTACCTAGCGGGAGGTATCTACGAGCAGTACTTC.

This clone is a singleton in its sample. The chain recombines TRBV7-3 with TRBJ2-4; TRBD1 might be the D (5 bases). Germline V gene sequence: CDR1 SGHTA, CDR2 FQGTGA. The CDR3 is 13 amino acids. The ends were cut back, 1 base at V and 7 bases at J, with 8 bases in the middle. CDR3 in amino acids: CASSLKGSNIQYF. In DNA form, the CDR3 reads TGTGCCAGCAGCTTAAAGGGGTCTAACATTCAGTACTTC.

The rearrangement uses TRBV27 and TRBJ1-2; 8 bases line up with TRBD1. The CDR3 totals 12 residues. Germline V CDR1 and CDR2: MNHEY, SMNVEV (reference sequence). Trimming cost V 5 bases and J 7 bases; bases outside gene matches: 3. CDR3 sequence reads: CASSPTGGGYTF. In DNA, the CDR3 is TGTGCCAGCAGTCCTACAGGGGGTGGCTACACCTTC.

V gene TRBV6-6 combines with J gene TRBJ2-7; 10 bases are a match to TRBD2. J gave up 0 bases and V 2 bases, and 1 base lay outside the gene matches. The germline V gene encodes CDR1 MNHNY and CDR2 SVGAGI (reference sequence). This CDR3 is built from 15 residues. The CDR3 nucleotides read TGTGCCAGCAGTTACCCTAGCGGGAGCTCCTACGAGCAGTACTTC. Amino acid sequence: CASSYPSGSSYEQYF.

This chain links TRBV7-8 with TRBJ2-7; a weak D match, TRBD1 (6 bases). The ends were cut back, 5 bases at V and 5 bases at J, with 16 bases in the middle. CDR3 length: 14 amino acids. Germline V lookup: CDR1 SGHVS, CDR2 FQNEAQ. CDR3 protein: CASSIVGGSNEQYF. CDR3 bases: TGTGCCAGCAGCATCGTAGGGGGAAGCAACGAGCAGTACTTC.

V is TRBV30 and J is TRBJ2-3; 8 bases line up with TRBD2. The J segment lost 2 bases and the V segment lost 0 bases, leaving 7 bases of the junction unmatched. This CDR3 has 16 amino acids. Germline CDR1 reads GTSNPN; CDR2 reads SVGIG (reference sequence). In DNA, the CDR3 is TGTGCCTGGAGTGTACTTAGCGGGACTCACACAGATACGCAGTATTTT. As protein: CAWSVLSGTHTDTQYF.

The rearrangement uses TRBV5-1 and TRBJ2-5; D ambiguous. Per the germline V gene, CDR1 is SGHRS and CDR2 is YFSETQ. The CDR3 has 13 amino acids. Trimming left V 4 bases short and J 5 bases short, with 12 bases between. The CDR3 region is CASSPQVLETQYF. The CDR3, as DNA: TGCGCCAGCAGCCCGCAGGTTCTCGAGACCCAGTACTTC.

The chain links TRBV7-9 to TRBJ2-1; TRBD2 matches at 13 bases. CDR3 length equals 19 residues. V lost 5 bases and J lost 1; bases outside the gene matches: 11. CDR1 is SEHNR and CDR2 is FQNEAQ in the germline V gene (reference sequence). The CDR3 protein is CASSNSGTSGMTSYNEQFF. CDR3 sequence (DNA): TGTGCCAGCAGCAATTCCGGGACTAGCGGGATGACGTCCTACAATGAGCAGTTCTTC.

The chain uses TRBV7-8 and TRBJ2-2, with D perhaps matching TRBD2 (5 bases). In germline, CDR1 is SGHVS, CDR2 FQNEAQ. Trimming removed 5 bases at V and 7 bases at J, with 14 bases between. The CDR3 is 14 residues long. The CDR3 loop reads CASSPPGVGGELFF. The CDR3, as DNA: TGTGCCAGCAGCCCCCCCGGGGTCGGCGGGGAGCTGTTTTTT.

CDR3 sequence reads: CASSYTPGQGEAFF. The CDR3, as DNA: TGTGCCAGCAGTTATACCCCGGGACAGGGGGAAGCTTTCTTT. The gene calls are TRBV27 and TRBJ1-1; 10 nucleotides line up with TRBD1. The J segment lost 8 bases and the V segment lost 4 bases, leaving 7 bases of the junction unmatched. The germline CDR1 and CDR2 sequences are MNHEY and SMNVEV (reference sequence). The CDR3 sequence is 14 residues long.

The J gene is TRBJ1-2, the V gene TRBV18, with 7 bases fitting TRBD1. V lost 8 bases and J lost 4; bases outside the gene matches: 13. The CDR3 runs 15 residues. Germline V gene lookup returns CDR1 KGHSH and CDR2 LQKENI. CDR3 nucleotides: TGTGCCAGCGCCCAGGGGGTTCGGGTTGTCTATGGCTACACCTTC. This sequence encodes CASAQGVRVVYGYTF.

This chain connects TRBV21-1 to TRBJ1-1; TRBD1, the table's D call, lacks a check against the DNA. TRBV21-1 is annotated as a pseudogene. CDR3 length: 16 residues. CDR3: CASSKEQGRGNTEAFF. The CDR3 region has the DNA TGTGCCAGCAGCAAAGAACAGGGAAGGGGGAACACTGAAGCTTTCTTT.

This chain uses TRBV27 with TRBJ2-1; 9 bases map to TRBD1. The V gene end was trimmed by 4 bases and the J gene end by 5 bases; junction bases not matched to a gene: 15. This CDR3 is built from 18 residues. Germline V gene lookup returns CDR1 MNHEY and CDR2 SMNVEV (reference sequence). The CDR3 bases are TGTGCCAGCAGTTCCCCCCCCCGGGACAGGGTACACGACAATGAGCAGTTCTTC. It is translated as CASSSPPRDRVHDNEQFF.

V usage is TRBV9 and J usage is TRBJ1-1; D call uncertain. V was pared by 0 bases and J by 4 bases, with 13 bases between. The CDR3 is 15 amino acids. The germline V gene has CDR1 SGDLS and CDR2 YYNGEE. CDR3 sequence reads: CASSVGPGEGTEAFF. Here the CDR3 DNA reads TGTGCCAGCAGCGTAGGGCCGGGAGAGGGCACTGAAGCTTTCTTT.

V is TRBV11-2 and J is TRBJ2-5; 9 bases line up with TRBD2. Germline V lookup: CDR1 SGHAT, CDR2 FQNNGV. The J segment lost 5 bases and the V segment lost 4 bases, leaving 8 bases of the junction unmatched. This CDR3 region has 15 residues. The CDR3 is CASSSTSGPGETQYF. CDR3 DNA sequence: TGTGCCAGCAGCTCGACTAGCGGCCCTGGGGAGACCCAGTACTTC.